This TCR beta chain comes out of a study of metastatic and nonmetastatic thyroid tumors. TCRdb reprocessed the PCR reads via MiXCR. This table has approximately 58,000 clones, 20% appearing once. V lost 4 bases and J lost 5; bases outside the gene matches: 17. CDR1 is DFQATT and CDR2 is SNEGSKA in the germline V gene (reference sequence). The CDR3 consists of 18 residues. Treatment of any kind had been given to no patient before thyroid surgery. This TCR derives from a female donor with papillary thyroid cancer or a benign thyroid nodule (not recorded which). Some clones in this sample may be carry-over from other donors' samples. Input material: blood. The chain recombines TRBV20-1 with TRBJ2-1; 10 bases fit TRBD2. CDR3 region: CSATLRAGGPGIHNEQFF. In DNA form, the CDR3 reads TGCAGTGCTACGTTACGAGCGGGAGGGCCTGGGATACACAATGAGCAGTTCTTC.